This T cell receptor (beta chain) comes out of a study of shared clonotypes between healthy human individuals (dated by TCRdb to the early 2020s). Background on the whole study: A couple of women and three men aged 18 to 49 years were included in the cohort. Libraries were prepared and TCR repertoires were sequenced by different laboratories using diverse techniques, in order to increase sequencing depth and limit assay-specific biases. The study deeply sequenced blood TCR repertoires of about 5 healthy adults to estimate repertoire size and the extent of clonotype sharing between individuals. For each donor, CD4 naive and CD4 memory were each given three plates, CD8 naive was given two plates, and CD8 memory was given one plate. Each donor's leukapheresis produced roughly between about 0.85 and 10 billion PBMCs.

Findings and caveats that apply to the study as a whole: Pairwise subsampling led to the expectation that sequencing depth would affect the degree of clonotype sharing among donors. When a handful of donors were compared, the shared fraction of clonotypes was 5% to 6.5% for naive CD4, 3.5% for naive CD8, 2% to 2.5% for memory CD4, and approximately 0.4% for memory CD8. Rarefaction of sorted-subset datasets indicated incomplete sequencing despite the large sequencing depth. Clonotypes shared by all four sorted-subset donors showed higher generation probabilities than non-shared clonotypes. Sampling was restricted to blood, and TCR repertoires in tissues likely differ from the TCR repertoires found in blood. The small number of donors limited the genetic and exposure-history diversity represented. Larger estimated clonotype richness was generally found for naive subsets than for memory subsets.

A remark on this clone: There is no known antigen for this receptor. No base qualities exist here, and no much larger clone lies one base off it.

Using the deep immunoSEQ assay, multiplex PCR amplified TCR CDR3 regions from genomic DNA. Extracted genomic DNA from each cell subset was distributed evenly across all wells of several immunoSEQ 96-well plates, and each plate was treated as a replicate. Each replicate PCR for sorted subsets received about 180 ng genomic DNA, equal to around 32,000 T cell genomes. The purified libraries were quantified using a Qubit 3.0 fluorometer, sized with a Bioanalyzer 2100, and then quantified again using the KAPA Library Quantification kit. Every immunoSEQ 96-well plate was sequenced on a dedicated single-read 150-cycle Illumina NextSeq 550 flow cell. The authors' pipeline ran thus. Because only junctional sequences without quality scores were contained in the immunoSEQ output, filtering matching that applied to full-length reads could not be performed. To assign V/J genes and CDR3, sequences were annotated against IMGT germline references using PyIR, a Python wrapper for IgBLAST v1.9. Any read was removed if the V/J assignment was weak (E-value above 1e-6), the CDR3 was missing, or the read contained stop codons, out-of-frame junctions, or ambiguous translated residues. V3J clonotypes were defined as sequences sharing an identical inferred V gene, J gene, and CDR3 amino acid sequence. Percentage overlap between repertoires was calculated by dividing the number of shared unique clonotypes by the size of the smaller repertoire. Three approaches were used to assess repertoire richness: RTK rarefaction, the Chao1 estimator, and Recon v2.1 estimates of unobserved clonotypes. OLGA was used to compute generation probabilities for all TCRbeta clonotypes that the gDNA method yielded from a handful of donors. What TCRdb holds here is the immuneACCESS table cut down to in-frame rearrangements. Part of the clones is not present; checked against another copy, under half of the missing clones reflect an unresolved V gene, and the others are unexplained. From that table come the V and J calls and clone size; the DNA was used to work out D and trimming. The sample profile shows some 2,100,000 clones; about 92% of them were found once. The ten top clones hold 1.5% to 2% of the sample.

Counted from cysteine to phenylalanine, this CDR3 has 14 amino acids. Solely the CDR3 DNA is kept, with 42 bases framed from the first base. CDR1 and CDR2, looked up from the germline V gene, are SGHTA and FQGTGA. V and J are truncated by 2 bases and 2 bases respectively, leaving an intervening sequence of 10 bases. CD8 naive samples were obtained by positive selection for CCR7 among CD45RO-negative cells, yielding a CD45RA+CCR7+ population from which TemRA cells were excluded. The donors were healthy, HIV-negative adults who had no recently reported acute infections or vaccinations. Every donor was a Caucasian adult residing in Nashville, Tennessee, USA. Blood was obtained by leukapheresis, after which PBMCs were separated by Ficoll-Histopaque density gradient centrifugation and cryopreserved in liquid nitrogen vapor phase. Analytical flow cytometry was used to check the purity and quantity of every magnetically sorted T cell population. Genomic DNA was isolated from every sorted fraction and measured by UV absorbance on a Nanodrop 2000c.

The sequenced sample was naive CD8+ T cells from PBMCs. The cell subset or site label corresponds to: CD45RA+CCR7+. The V gene is TRBV7-3 and the J gene is TRBJ2-7, with no confident D gene call. This TCR was recovered from a man aged 18-30 years in good health. Some clones in this sample may be carry-over from other donors' samples. At the DNA level, the sequence is TGTGCCAGCAGCTTAGGGCAGGTTGCCTACGAGCAGTACTTC. It codes for CASSLGQVAYEQYF.